This TCR beta chain derives from a study of blood T cells in healthy people across ages. For the second PCR, which ran for about 7 to 11 cycles, a sample-barcoded 5' primer and a J-beta primer mix were used. TCRdb re-derived calls from the 5' RACE reads in MiXCR, one entry per CDR3 protein. The table shows over a million distinct CDR3 sequences, with approximately 60% occurring only once. Extraction of total RNA produced a minimum of 5 micrograms from each sample. The ends lost 6 bases at V and 3 bases at J; junction bases unmatched: 19. Germline V gene lookup returns CDR1 DFQATT and CDR2 SNEGSKA (reference sequence). This CDR3 spans 17 amino acids.

Sample: blood. J is TRBJ2-7 and V is TRBV20-1; 8 bases agree with TRBD1. The clonotype comes from a young man in good health. CDR3 nucleotide sequence: TGCAGTGCCACCGGACAGGGCCCCGTATCCCCTCTCTACGAGCAGTACTTC. Protein product: CSATGQGPVSPLYEQYF.